The 7 T cell receptor beta chains presented below share a single source sample, sequenced in a study of T cells expressing NK-cell markers. TCRdb reprocessed the 5' RACE reads and reports one entry per CDR3 protein, with no DNA. Seen in this sample are about 430,000 distinct CDR3 sequences; the ten most common clones hold 1.4%. Sequencing was done on a sample of blood T cells: a sorted CD56 or NKG2C T cell subset, CD4+ or CD8+ T cells, or bulk PBMC T cells (not recorded which). These receptors were obtained from a woman aged 45-59 years in good health.

The rearrangement joins TRBV19 to TRBJ2-3; TCRdb indicates TRBD1, and absent DNA this call remains unverified. The CDR3 totals 13 residues. Germline V lookup: CDR1 LNHDA, CDR2 SQIVND (reference sequence). The CDR3 loop reads CASSISRADTQYF.

V is TRBV5-1 and J is TRBJ2-5; TCRdb's D gene call, TRBD2, goes unchecked for lack of DNA. The CDR3 has 16 residues. Looked up from germline, CDR1 is SGHRS and CDR2 is YFSETQ. The CDR3 spells CASSLLRGTQGETQYF.

The gene calls are TRBV24-1 and TRBJ2-3; absent DNA, TCRdb's TRBD1 call cannot be checked. The CDR3 runs to 13 residues. Per germline, CDR1 KGHDR and CDR2 SFDVKD. This CDR3 reads CATSAPGTDTQYF.

The rearrangement uses TRBV4-1 and TRBJ2-1; TCRdb proposes TRBD1, but this gene call is untestable without DNA. The germline gives CDR1 MGHRA, CDR2 YSYEKL. The CDR3 loop spans 15 amino acids. The CDR3 protein is CASSPTGAGNNEQFF.

The gene calls are TRBV12-3 or TRBV12-4 and TRBJ2-1. The CDR3 loop spans 13 amino acids. The CDR3 spells CASTVGGVNEQFF.

The chain combines TRBV10-1 with TRBJ2-1; TCRdb's D call of TRBD2 is untestable without DNA. Germline V gene sequence: CDR1 WNHNN, CDR2 SYGVQD (reference sequence). The CDR3 sequence is 14 residues long. The CDR3 sequence is CASSESSSGRGQFF.

The chain combines TRBV2 with TRBJ2-2; TCRdb proposes TRBD1, but this gene call is untestable without DNA. CDR3 length equals 17 residues. Germline CDR1 reads SNHLY; CDR2 reads FYNNEI. The CDR3 sequence is CASSYLGGQGYTGELFF. Full variable domain (rest looked up from reference TRBV2 and TRBJ2-2): EPEVTQTPSHQVTQMGQEVILRCVPISNHLYFYWYRQILGQKVEFLVSFYNNEISEKSEIFDDQFSVERPDGSNFTLKIRSTKLEDSAMYFCASSYLGGQGYTGELFFGEGSRLTVL.